This T cell receptor (beta chain) was retrieved from a study of cytomegalovirus exposure and HLA in healthy donors. Looking at the study overall: Genotyping showed less than 85% of a few hundred donors falling in the Caucasian-associated ancestry cluster. Study observations and caveats: Relative to the approximately 630-donor mean, N-insertions were reportedly fewer in an Asian-associated ancestry cluster in a later analysis. In an earlier analysis, most TCR beta V segments were productive about 87% or about 30% of the time.

PCR employed 60 Vbeta and 13 Jbeta primers. Authors' methods: An analysis performed later counted 70 million to 90 million unique TCR beta chains (roughly 11 million of them shared). Libraries were prepared by immunoSEQ multiplex PCR; TCRdb keeps only in-frame clonotypes and omits some of them. V and J calls and clone size are as listed in that table; D and trimming were resolved from the DNA. The table records about 160,000 clones, about four fifths of them present only once. This CDR3 has 16 residues. Germline loops: CDR1 SNHLY, CDR2 FYNNEI. The trim removed 7 bases at V and 1 base at J, leaving 5 bases unmatched. About this clone: Its antigen remains unidentified.

The origin of this receptor is a woman aged 45 to 65 in good health and CMV-seronegative. The sequenced sample was PBMCs. This chain uses TRBV2 with TRBJ2-1; 12 bases are shared with TRBD2. CDR3 residues: CASTGTSGLSYNEQFF. CDR3 coding DNA: TGTGCCAGCACCGGGACTAGCGGGCTGTCCTACAATGAGCAGTTCTTC.